The 5 T cell receptor beta chains reported below all come from one sample, sequenced in a study of regulatory T cells in long-lasting Graves disease. Time point described: persistent/refractory GD, antithyroid drugs over 5 years with positive TRAb. RNA from PBMCs was the source of the TCR library. Investigators prepared the TCR beta libraries by applying iRepertoire HTBI primers and Arm-PCR of CDR3 regions. TCRdb re-analysed the multiplex PCR reads in MiXCR, keeping a single row per CDR3 protein. The sample shows a few hundred thousand distinct CDR3 sequences, about a quarter of them seen only once. The starting material was peripheral blood mononuclear cells (PBMCs), obtained when the disease was refractory, from a patient treated with antithyroid drugs. The receptors stem from a female donor with Graves disease.

In its sample, this clonotype was seen many times. This is likely a read error, given that the CDR3 carries no conserved phenylalanine or tryptophan at its end. It is unclear where the CDR3 begins or ends on the DNA, so no DNA is shown, and the CDR3 is as TCRdb lists it. The CDR3: CASSAGLFVGV. The V call is TRBV2, the J call TRBJ1-2. Germline assignment: CDR1 SNHLY and CDR2 FYNNEI. Termini included, the CDR3 measures 11 amino acids.

J is TRBJ2-1 and V is TRBV28, with 13 bases matching TRBD2. The CDR3 totals 15 residues. CDR1 and CDR2 from the germline V gene are MDHEN and SYDVKM. V gave up 5 bases and J gave up 7 bases; unmatched junction bases: 5. The CDR3 reads CASSAPGLAGNEQFF. CDR3 nucleotide sequence: TGTGCCAGCAGTGCACCGGGACTAGCGGGGAATGAGCAGTTCTTC.

This clonotype was counted a few times. The chain joins TRBV6-5 to TRBJ2-2; 7 positions match TRBD2. The CDR3 has 16 amino acids. Looked up from germline, CDR1 is MNHEY and CDR2 is SVGAGI. V shed 0 bases, J shed 4 bases, and the junction held 5 bases outside the gene matches. The CDR3 nucleotides read TGTGCCAGCAGTTACTCGACGGGGGGTATCACCGGGGAGCTGTTTTTT. It specifies CASSYSTGGITGELFF.

The V call is TRBV29-1, the J call TRBJ1-1; a possible D gene is TRBD1 (5 bases). This CDR3 comprises 15 residues. Trimming took off 7 bases at V and 0 bases at J, with 18 bases between the two ends. Germline CDR1 and CDR2: SQVTM and ANQGSEA. CDR3 bases: TGCAGCGCCGGGACCCCCCCCAGGGTGAACACTGAAGCTTTCTTT. It codes for CSAGTPPRVNTEAFF.

This clonotype was found a few times. The chain is built from TRBV11-2 and TRBJ2-7; no reliable D call. V was trimmed by 1 base and J by 4 bases, leaving 14 bases between them. Germline CDR1 SGHAT, CDR2 FQNNGV. The CDR3 is made up of 15 amino acids. CDR3 sequence: CASSLGPQAWYEQYF. The CDR3 nucleotides are TGTGCCAGCAGCTTAGGCCCCCAGGCGTGGTACGAGCAGTACTTC. Full variable domain (missing parts from reference TRBV11-2 and TRBJ2-7): EAGVAQSPRYKIIEKRQSVAFWCNPISGHATLYWYQQILGQGPKLLIQFQNNGVVDDSQLPKDRFSAERLKGVDSTLKIQPAKLEDSAVYLCASSLGPQAWYEQYFGPGTRLTVT.